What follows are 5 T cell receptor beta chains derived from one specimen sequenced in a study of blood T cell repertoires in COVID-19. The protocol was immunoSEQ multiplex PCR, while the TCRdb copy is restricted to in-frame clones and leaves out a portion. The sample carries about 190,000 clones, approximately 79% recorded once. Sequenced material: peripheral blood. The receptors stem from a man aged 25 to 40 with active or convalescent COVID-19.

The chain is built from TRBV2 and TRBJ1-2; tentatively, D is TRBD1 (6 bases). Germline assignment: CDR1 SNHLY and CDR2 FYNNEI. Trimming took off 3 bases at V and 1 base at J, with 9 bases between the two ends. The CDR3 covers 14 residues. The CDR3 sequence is CASSDLGGNYGYTF. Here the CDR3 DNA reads TGTGCCAGCAGTGATTTAGGGGGTAACTATGGCTACACCTTC.

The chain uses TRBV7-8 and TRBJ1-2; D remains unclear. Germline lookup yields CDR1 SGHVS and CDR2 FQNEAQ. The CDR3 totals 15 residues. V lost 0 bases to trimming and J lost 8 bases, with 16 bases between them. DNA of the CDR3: TGTGCCAGCAGCTTAGCTTATCCGGCGGTCGCGGGCTACACCTTC. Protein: CASSLAYPAVAGYTF.

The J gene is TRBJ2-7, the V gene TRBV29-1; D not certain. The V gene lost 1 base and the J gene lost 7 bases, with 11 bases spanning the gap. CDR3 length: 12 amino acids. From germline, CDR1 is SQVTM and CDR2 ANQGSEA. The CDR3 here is CSVEAQDGEQYV. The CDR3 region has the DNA TGCAGCGTTGAAGCCCAGGATGGTGAGCAGTACGTC.

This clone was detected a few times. The CDR3 sequence is CASSTSYRVTEAFF. As DNA, the CDR3 is TGTGCCAGTAGTACCTCTTACAGGGTCACTGAAGCTTTCTTT. The rearrangement uses TRBV19 and TRBJ1-1, with D perhaps TRBD1 (6 bases). Germline V gene lookup returns CDR1 LNHDA and CDR2 SQIVND (reference sequence). There are 14 residues in the CDR3. Trimming stripped 4 bases from V and 4 bases from J, with 13 bases between.

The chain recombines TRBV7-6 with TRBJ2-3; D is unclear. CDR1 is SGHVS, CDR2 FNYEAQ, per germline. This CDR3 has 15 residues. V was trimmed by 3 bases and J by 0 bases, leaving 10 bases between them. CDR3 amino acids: CASSLFSLSTDTQYF. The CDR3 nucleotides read TGTGCCAGCAGCTTGTTTAGCCTAAGCACAGATACGCAGTATTTT. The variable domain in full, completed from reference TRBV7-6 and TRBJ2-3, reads GAGVSQSPRYKVTKRGQDVALRCDPISGHVSLYWYRQALGQGPEFLTYFNYEAQQDKSGLPNDRFSAERPEGSISTLTIQRTEQRDSAMYRCASSLFSLSTDTQYFGPGTRLTVL.